These T cell receptor beta chains were read from a single sample in a study of molecular identifiers for immune sequencing clone quantification. TCRdb reprocessed the PCR reads via MiXCR and lists one record per CDR3 protein. The profile shows roughly 630,000 distinct CDR3 sequences, 25% of them singletons. The sequencing input was naive CD8+ T cells from blood, with Jurkat cell RNA spiked in. The receptor source for this set is a human donor in good health. Some libraries in this study had Jurkat cell RNA spiked in. The CDR3 runs from the conserved cysteine through the conserved F or W. Each record gives: clone size, D gene, J gene, CDR3 length, V gene, CDR3 DNA, CDR3 protein. A D gene is named only where the DNA matches it firmly. Not every row has a clone size; where given, it reads once, few, many or a size class.

>many|.|TRBJ2-3|15|TRBV4-1
TGCGCCAGCAGCCGCACCTGGCAGGGTCTAGATACGCAGTATTTT
CASSRTWQGLDTQYF
>.|.|TRBJ1-2|12|TRBV12-3/TRBV12-4
TGTGCCAGCAGCAACACTATCTATGGCTACACCTTC
CASSNTIYGYTF
>many|.|TRBJ2-3|15|TRBV7-9
TGTGCCAGCAGCTTAGCTCAGGGGCTCGCAGATACGCAGTATTTT
CASSLAQGLADTQYF
>.|TRBD2|TRBJ2-5|13|TRBV10-3
TGTGCCATCTCGCGGGAGGGCCGGGAGACCCAGTACTTC
CAISREGRETQYF
>many|.|TRBJ2-7|13|TRBV7-9
TGTGCCAGCAGCGGTAGGGGACCGTACGAGCAGTACTTC
CASSGRGPYEQYF
>few|TRBD2|TRBJ2-3|15|TRBV24-1
TGTGCCACCAGTGATCTAGCGGGAGAGGAAGATACGCAGTATTTT
CATSDLAGEEDTQYF
>few|.|TRBJ1-1|16|TRBV13
TGTGCCAGCAGCCTCGCCGAACGGGCAGGGAACACTGAAGCTTTCTTT
CASSLAERAGNTEAFF
>.|TRBD2|TRBJ2-5|15|TRBV4-1
TGCGCCAGCAGCCAAGTCTCTAGCGGGGGGGCGACCCAGTACTTC
CASSQVSSGGATQYF
>few|.|TRBJ1-1|15|TRBV7-6
TGTGCCAGCAGCTTAGAGGCACGTATGAACACTGAAGCTTTCTTT
CASSLEARMNTEAFF
>.|TRBD2|TRBJ2-7|14|TRBV7-6
TGTGCCAGCAGCATCAATATAGCGGGGAACGAGCAGTACTTC
CASSINIAGNEQYF
>many|TRBD2|TRBJ2-7|15|TRBV19
TGTGCCAGTACTCCGGCGGGGGGCGGCACCTACGAGCAGTACTTC
CASTPAGGGTYEQYF